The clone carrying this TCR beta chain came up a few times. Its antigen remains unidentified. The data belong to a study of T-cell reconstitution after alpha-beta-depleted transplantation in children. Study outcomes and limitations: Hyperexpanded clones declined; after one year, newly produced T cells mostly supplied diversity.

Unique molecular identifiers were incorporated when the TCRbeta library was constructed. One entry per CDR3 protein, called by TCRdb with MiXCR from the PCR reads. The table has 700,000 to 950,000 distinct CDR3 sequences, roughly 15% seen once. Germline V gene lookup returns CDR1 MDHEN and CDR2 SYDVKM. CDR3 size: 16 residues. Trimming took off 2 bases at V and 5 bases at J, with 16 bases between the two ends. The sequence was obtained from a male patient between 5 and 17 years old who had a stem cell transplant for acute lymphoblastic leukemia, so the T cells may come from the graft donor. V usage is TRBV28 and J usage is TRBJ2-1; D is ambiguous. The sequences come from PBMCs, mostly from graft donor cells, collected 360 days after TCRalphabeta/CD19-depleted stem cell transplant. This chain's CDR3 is CASSLDVTAINNEQFF. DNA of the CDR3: TGTGCCAGCAGTTTAGATGTAACGGCGATTAACAATGAGCAGTTCTTC.